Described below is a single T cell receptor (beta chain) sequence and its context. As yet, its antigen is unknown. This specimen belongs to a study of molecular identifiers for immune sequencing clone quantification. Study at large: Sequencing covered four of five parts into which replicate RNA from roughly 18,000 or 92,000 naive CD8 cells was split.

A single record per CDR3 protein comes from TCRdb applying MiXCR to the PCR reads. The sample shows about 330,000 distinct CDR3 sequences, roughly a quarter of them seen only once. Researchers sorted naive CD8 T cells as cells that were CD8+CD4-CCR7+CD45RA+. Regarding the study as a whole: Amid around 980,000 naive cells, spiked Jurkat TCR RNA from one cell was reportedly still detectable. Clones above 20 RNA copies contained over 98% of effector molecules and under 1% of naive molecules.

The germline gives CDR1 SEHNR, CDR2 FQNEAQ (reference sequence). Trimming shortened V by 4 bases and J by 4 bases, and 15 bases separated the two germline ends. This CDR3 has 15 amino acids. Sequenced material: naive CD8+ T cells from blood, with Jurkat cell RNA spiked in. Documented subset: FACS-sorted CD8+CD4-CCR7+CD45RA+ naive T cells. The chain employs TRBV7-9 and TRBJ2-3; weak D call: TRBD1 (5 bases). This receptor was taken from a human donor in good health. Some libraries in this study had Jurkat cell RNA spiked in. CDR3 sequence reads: CASSSWSRVADTQYF. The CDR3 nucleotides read TGTGCCAGCAGCTCGTGGAGCAGGGTGGCAGATACGCAGTATTTT.